The 29 T cell receptor beta chains below were found in one sample sequenced in a study of shared clonotypes between healthy human individuals. Naive CD8 cells comprised CD45RO-negative, CCR7-positively selected cells, excluding terminally differentiated effector memory CD45RA+ cells. The method was immunoSEQ multiplex PCR; TCRdb's version includes in-frame clones alone and lacks a portion of them. The table records about 2,200,000 clones, approximately 94% of them present only once. The sample taken for sequencing was naive CD8+ T cells from PBMCs. The receptors were sampled from a man between 18 and 35 years old in good health. Some clones in this sample may be carry-over from other donors' samples.

To note about this clone: Additional DNA sequences in this sample encode the identical CDR3. This sequence joins TRBV28 and TRBJ2-2, with unresolved D. Germline CDR1 and CDR2: MDHEN and SYDVKM. The CDR3 sequence is 12 residues long. With 4 bases removed from V and 6 bases from J, the gap between germline ends came to 6 bases. The CDR3 loop is CASSSLAGELFF. CDR3 sequence (DNA): TGTGCCAGCAGTTCCCTCGCCGGGGAGCTGTTTTTT.

Regarding this clone: Other DNA sequences in the same sample also yield this CDR3. The chain couples TRBV28 to TRBJ1-1; D gene ambiguous. The V end lost 5 bases, the J end lost 5 bases, and 15 bases lay between the germline ends. The CDR3 totals 14 residues. Germline CDR1 and CDR2: MDHEN and SYDVKM. The CDR3 region is CASSPVRFGTEAFF. The CDR3 DNA sequence: TGTGCCAGCAGTCCCGTCAGATTTGGTACTGAAGCTTTCTTT. The full variable domain, rest sourced from reference TRBV28 and TRBJ1-1, is DVKVTQSSRYLVKRTGEKVFLECVQDMDHENMFWYRQDPGLGLRLIYFSYDVKMKEKGDIPEGYSVSREKKERFSLILESASTNQTSMYLCASSPVRFGTEAFFGQGTRLTVV.

V is TRBV28 and J is TRBJ1-5, with D unclear. This CDR3 region has 15 residues. Trimming took off 1 base at V and 0 bases at J, with 7 bases between the two ends. Germline-derived CDR1 and CDR2 are MDHEN and SYDVKM. CDR3 sequence (DNA): TGTGCCAGCAGTTTATTCTGGGGTAGCAATCAGCCCCAGCATTTT. Translating gives CASSLFWGSNQPQHF. Looking up the rest from reference TRBV28 and TRBJ1-5 gives the full variable domain: DVKVTQSSRYLVKRTGEKVFLECVQDMDHENMFWYRQDPGLGLRLIYFSYDVKMKEKGDIPEGYSVSREKKERFSLILESASTNQTSMYLCASSLFWGSNQPQHFGDGTRLSIL.

The chain employs TRBV4-3 and TRBJ2-3, with 8 bases fitting TRBD2. Trimming cost V 4 bases and J 1 base; bases outside gene matches: 4. CDR1 is LGHNA, CDR2 YSLEER, per germline. This CDR3 comprises 15 residues. The CDR3 DNA is TGCGCCAGCAGCCCCTTAGCGGGACGCACAGATACGCAGTATTTT. Translated, it gives CASSPLAGRTDTQYF.

Of note for this clone: At one end, the junction sequence differs from germline, possibly due to a read error. The V call is TRBV2, the J call TRBJ2-1; D not resolved. Germline assignment: CDR1 SNHLY and CDR2 FYNNEI. The CDR3 runs to 12 residues. CDR3: CASREGGNEQFF. CDR3 in DNA: TGTGCCAGCAGGGAAGGTGGGAATGAGCAGTTCTTC.

The chain recombines TRBV7-9 with TRBJ2-1, with D possibly matching TRBD2 (5 bases). V shed 1 base and J shed 4 bases, with 11 bases lying between them. The CDR3 is made up of 15 amino acids. The germline V gene encodes CDR1 SEHNR and CDR2 FQNEAQ (reference sequence). CDR3 coding DNA: TGTGCCAGCAGCTTAGGAGAGACTATTTACAATGAGCAGTTCTTC. Translated: CASSLGETIYNEQFF.

The chain combines TRBV9 with TRBJ2-1; unclear D gene. Per germline, CDR1 SGDLS and CDR2 YYNGEE. The CDR3 loop spans 11 amino acids. V shed 7 bases and J shed 5 bases, with 7 bases lying between them. The CDR3 region has the DNA TGTGCCAGCGGGAAAGACAATGAGCAGTTCTTC. Its translation: CASGKDNEQFF.

A note on this clone: This specimen includes other DNA sequences encoding the same CDR3. This chain links TRBV27 with TRBJ2-1; D may be TRBD2 (5 bases). Looked up from germline, CDR1 is MNHEY and CDR2 is SMNVEV (reference sequence). V lost 2 bases and J lost 3, with 8 bases in between. The CDR3 is 14 amino acids. The CDR3 sequence: CASSLLRDYNEQFF. The CDR3 coding sequence is TGTGCCAGCAGTTTACTCCGGGACTACAATGAGCAGTTCTTC.

This sequence joins TRBV19 and TRBJ2-3; 9 nucleotides align to TRBD1. From germline, CDR1 is LNHDA and CDR2 SQIVND (reference sequence). Trimming took 8 bases from V and 3 from J; bases not matched to a gene: 9. The CDR3 has 15 amino acids. CDR3 bases: TGTGCCAGTTCCGACCGGGACAGGGAAACAGATACGCAGTATTTT. Residues: CASSDRDRETDTQYF.

This clone was counted a single time. In DNA form, the CDR3 reads TGTGCCAGCAGCTTACCTGGAGGGTTTAGTCGAGGACTGTTTTTT. Protein product: CASSLPGGFSRGLFF. The V gene is TRBV11-2, the J gene TRBJ1-4, with D uncertain. The CDR3 covers 15 residues. Germline V lookup: CDR1 SGHAT, CDR2 FQNNGV. V dropped 2 bases and J dropped 13 bases, with 20 bases sitting between them.

The rearrangement links TRBV27 to TRBJ2-5; possible D gene TRBD1, 6 bases. The CDR3 has 13 residues. Germline assignment: CDR1 MNHEY and CDR2 SMNVEV (reference sequence). Between the trimmed V and J ends, which lost 4 bases and 0 bases, there was a span of 6 bases. CDR3 nucleotides: TGTGCCAGCAGTTGGACAGACCAAGAGACCCAGTACTTC. Translating it yields CASSWTDQETQYF.

Only one count was recorded for this clone. The V gene is TRBV28, the J gene TRBJ2-7, with TRBD1 matching 7 bases. The CDR3 is 15 amino acids. V was pared by 5 bases and J by 4 bases, with 11 bases of the junction left unmatched. Germline loops: CDR1 MDHEN, CDR2 SYDVKM. This CDR3 is CASSPETGMSYEQYF. Here the CDR3 DNA reads TGTGCCAGCAGTCCCGAGACAGGGATGTCTTACGAGCAGTACTTC.

The gene calls are TRBV6-6 and TRBJ1-1, with no clear D. Between the trimmed V and J ends, which lost 11 bases and 4 bases, there was a span of 11 bases. CDR3 size: 11 residues. Germline V gives CDR1 MNHNY, CDR2 SVGAGI (reference sequence). DNA for the CDR3: TGTGCCGCGGTCGAGGGCACTGAAGCTTTCTTT. Protein: CAAVEGTEAFF.

As regards this clone: The sample has other DNA sequences that encode this CDR3 too. The chain couples TRBV29-1 to TRBJ2-7; D may be TRBD1 or TRBD2 (5 bases each). The length of the CDR3 is 13 residues. Trimming took off 2 bases at V and 2 bases at J, with 10 bases between the two ends. Germline V gives CDR1 SQVTM, CDR2 ANQGSEA. CDR3 residues: CSVEKGTPYEQYF. CDR3 nucleotides: TGCAGCGTTGAAAAGGGGACGCCCTACGAGCAGTACTTC.

V gene TRBV19 combines with J gene TRBJ1-5; D ambiguous. V was shortened by 1 base and J by 4 bases, with 8 bases between the two germline ends. CDR3 length equals 14 residues. The germline V gene has CDR1 LNHDA and CDR2 SQIVND (reference sequence). The chain's CDR3 is CASSIVWINQPQHF. DNA of the CDR3: TGTGCCAGTAGTATAGTCTGGATTAATCAGCCCCAGCATTTT.

V is TRBV7-8 and J is TRBJ1-1, with a possible D match to TRBD1 (5 bases). V lost 1 base and J lost 6, with 18 bases in between. This CDR3 comprises 16 residues. CDR1 is SGHVS and CDR2 is FQNEAQ in the germline V gene. The CDR3 DNA sequence: TGTGCCAGCAGCTTAGGTTTCGGCAGGGCCGCGGCTGAAGCTTTCTTT. As protein: CASSLGFGRAAAEAFF.

With regard to this clone: A much larger clone differs by one base, so this may be a read error. This specimen includes other DNA sequences encoding the same CDR3. This chain connects TRBV9 to TRBJ2-3, with D unclear. This CDR3 spans 10 amino acids. With 3 bases removed from V and 7 bases from J, the gap between germline ends came to 3 bases. Germline values: CDR1 SGDLS, CDR2 YYNGEE. CDR3 nucleotide sequence: TGTGCCAGCAGCGGAAATACGCAGTATTTT. Its translation: CASSGNTQYF.

The sample holds one count of this clone. The gene calls are TRBV4-3 and TRBJ2-2; TRBD2 matches 10 bases. V shed 0 bases and J 3 bases; nucleotides not matched to a gene: 10. This CDR3 contains 19 residues. Germline-derived CDR1 and CDR2 are LGHNA and YSLEER. CDR3 region: CASSQEEREGLLDTGELFF. The CDR3 coding sequence is TGCGCCAGCAGCCAAGAGGAGCGGGAGGGCCTTCTGGACACCGGGGAGCTGTTTTTT.

As concerns this clone: The sample has other DNA sequences that encode this CDR3 too. The rearrangement joins TRBV9 to TRBJ2-1, with 7 bases fitting TRBD2. Per the germline V gene, CDR1 is SGDLS and CDR2 is YYNGEE. The CDR3 extends over 15 amino acids. Trimming cost V 4 bases and J 1 base; bases outside gene matches: 5. The CDR3 sequence is CASSPSGTSYNEQFF. The CDR3 DNA sequence: TGTGCCAGCAGCCCCAGCGGGACGTCCTACAATGAGCAGTTCTTC.

The V and J genes are TRBV7-9 and TRBJ2-5, with 7 bases identical to TRBD1. Per germline, CDR1 SEHNR and CDR2 FQNEAQ (reference sequence). The J segment lost 7 bases and the V segment lost 5 bases, leaving 4 bases of the junction unmatched. The CDR3 runs to 12 residues. The CDR3 nucleotides read TGTGCCAGCAGCCTATACAGGGGGACCCAGTACTTC. Residues: CASSLYRGTQYF.

In nucleotides, the CDR3 is TGTGCCAGCAGCGGCGACAGGGGAATCGAGCAGTACTTC. It specifies CASSGDRGIEQYF. V gene TRBV9 combines with J gene TRBJ2-7; TRBD1 agrees at 8 bases. Germline CDR1 SGDLS, CDR2 YYNGEE. The CDR3 covers 13 residues. After removal of 3 bases from V and 6 bases from J, the junction contained 5 bases not matched to a gene.

This clone was recorded once. The chain links TRBV7-9 to TRBJ2-1, with TRBD2 matching over 7 bases. V dropped 8 bases and J dropped 6; count of bases not matched to a gene: 10. The CDR3 covers 14 residues. CDR1 SEHNR and CDR2 FQNEAQ come from the germline V gene (reference sequence). DNA of the CDR3: TGTGCCAGCCCATATACCGCTAGCGGCAATGAGCAGTTCTTC. It translates to CASPYTASGNEQFF.

The chain's CDR3 is CASSLGPSGGFF. The CDR3 DNA sequence: TGCGCCAGCAGCTTGGGCCCCTCGGGGGGCTTCTTC. This chain links TRBV5-1 with TRBJ2-1; D is perhaps TRBD2 (7 bases). The CDR3 is made up of 12 amino acids. Trimming removed 0 bases at V and 16 bases at J, with 14 bases between. CDR1 is SGHRS, CDR2 YFSETQ, per germline.

A single count supports this clone. CDR3 amino acids: CASSGWTGMNTEAFF. The CDR3 region has the DNA TGCGCCAGCAGCGGGTGGACGGGGATGAACACTGAAGCTTTCTTT. V is TRBV5-1 and J is TRBJ1-1; D not resolved. Germline assignment: CDR1 SGHRS and CDR2 YFSETQ. This CDR3 has 15 amino acids. Trimming shortened V by 4 bases and J by 0 bases, and 13 bases separated the two germline ends.

As regards this clone: Within the sample, other DNA sequences also encode this same CDR3. The chain has TRBV5-6 and TRBJ2-7; D is undetermined. The CDR3 extends over 13 amino acids. Trimming shortened V by 0 bases and J by 3 bases, and 7 bases separated the two germline ends. Germline V gene lookup returns CDR1 SGHDT and CDR2 YYEEEE. The CDR3 reads CASSLGASYEQYF. CDR3 nucleotides: TGTGCCAGCAGCTTGGGTGCCAGCTACGAGCAGTACTTC.

This clone has only one observation. This rearrangement joins TRBV28 to TRBJ2-5, with D hard to call. Germline V gene sequence: CDR1 MDHEN, CDR2 SYDVKM. V was clipped by 3 bases and J by 1 base, with 9 bases between them. The CDR3 runs to 14 residues. The CDR3 is CASSFPASQETQYF. The CDR3 DNA sequence: TGTGCCAGCAGTTTCCCAGCGAGCCAAGAGACCCAGTACTTC.

This clone has a single count. J is TRBJ2-5 and V is TRBV28; 10 positions match TRBD2. This CDR3 contains 16 residues. Per germline, CDR1 MDHEN and CDR2 SYDVKM. V lost 1 base to trimming and J lost 2 bases; unmatched junction nucleotides: 4. Here the CDR3 reads CASSLSPSGRQETQYF. The CDR3 bases are TGTGCCAGCAGTTTATCCCCTAGCGGGAGACAAGAGACCCAGTACTTC.

Regarding this clone: The same CDR3 also results from other DNA sequences found in this sample. The CDR3 here is CASSVEGGPGNTIYF. The CDR3 DNA reads TGTGCCAGCAGCGTAGAGGGGGGTCCGGGAAACACCATATATTTT. The chain uses TRBV9 and TRBJ1-3; TRBD1 might be the D (6 bases). V was clipped by 0 bases and J by 4 bases, with 11 bases between them. This CDR3 is built from 15 residues. Germline-derived CDR1 and CDR2 are SGDLS and YYNGEE.

The chain is built from TRBV9 and TRBJ2-1; the D is unclear. This CDR3 comprises 16 residues. Germline CDR1 SGDLS, CDR2 YYNGEE. V lost 4 bases to trimming and J lost 2 bases, with 16 bases between them. CDR3 region: CASSPHGGAAYNEQFF. The CDR3 DNA is TGTGCCAGCAGCCCACACGGTGGAGCTGCCTACAATGAGCAGTTCTTC.